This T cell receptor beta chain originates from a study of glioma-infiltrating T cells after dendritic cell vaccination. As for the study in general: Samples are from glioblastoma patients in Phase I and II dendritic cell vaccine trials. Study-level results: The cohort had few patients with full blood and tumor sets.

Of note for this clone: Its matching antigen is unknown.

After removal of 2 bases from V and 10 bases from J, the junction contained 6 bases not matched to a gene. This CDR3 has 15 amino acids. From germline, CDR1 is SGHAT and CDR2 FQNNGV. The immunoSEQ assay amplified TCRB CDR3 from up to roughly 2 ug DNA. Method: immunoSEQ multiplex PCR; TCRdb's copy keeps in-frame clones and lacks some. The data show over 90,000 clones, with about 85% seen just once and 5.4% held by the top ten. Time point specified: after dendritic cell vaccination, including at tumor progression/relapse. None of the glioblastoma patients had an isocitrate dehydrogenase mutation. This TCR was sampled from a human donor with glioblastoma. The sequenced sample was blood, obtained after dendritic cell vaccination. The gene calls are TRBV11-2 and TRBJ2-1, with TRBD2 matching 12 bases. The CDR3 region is CASSLQLGLAGEQFF. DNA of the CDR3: TGTGCCAGCAGCTTACAGTTAGGACTAGCGGGAGAGCAGTTCTTC.